This paragraph reports one T cell receptor (beta chain). This sample is drawn from a study of blood T cell repertoires in COVID-19. Across the whole study: Acute and convalescent COVID-19 specimens originated in the United States, Italy and Spain.

This CDR3 spans 15 amino acids. Per germline, CDR1 SEHNR and CDR2 FQNEAQ (reference sequence). With 5 bases clipped from V and 4 bases from J, the junction kept 10 bases outside the gene matches. Method: immunoSEQ multiplex PCR; TCRdb's copy keeps in-frame clones and lacks some. The top ten clones hold roughly 13% of a sample with about 54,000 clones, 65% to 90% of them seen once. This clonotype was sampled from a human donor in a cohort sampled during active COVID-19. The chain carries TRBV7-9 and TRBJ2-7; 8 nucleotides align to TRBD2. Sequencing was carried out using peripheral blood. The CDR3 DNA follows: TGTGCCAGCAGCCTTCGTAGCGGGACTGGGTACGAGCAGTACTTC. Protein sequence: CASSLRSGTGYEQYF. The variable domain in full, with the rest retrieved from reference TRBV7-9 and TRBJ2-7, is DTGVSQNPRHKITKRGQNVTFRCDPISEHNRLYWYRQTLGQGPEFLTYFQNEAQLEKSRLLSDRFSAERPKGSFSTLEIQRTEQGDSAMYLCASSLRSGTGYEQYFGPGTRLTVT.